This TCR beta chain was identified during a study of brain T cells in children with intractable seizures. Study findings and constraints: HCMV serostatus was not known, and viral specificity came from CDR3 similarity only.

Worth noting for this clone: Its specificity is not known.

Time point given: blood from clinic visit 5 months post-surgery; TSC patient then seizure free. The sequenced cases were selected for having the highest brain T cell transcript signatures. Sequencing was performed with immunoSEQ multiplex PCR; in TCRdb, only in-frame clones are kept and a portion is missing. The table has about 340,000 clones, over 90% seen once. This specimen consisted of peripheral blood, obtained about 5 months after surgery. The clonotype originates from a boy in the first two years of life with tuberous sclerosis and intractable seizures.

CDR3 nucleotides: TGTGCCAGCAGTTTTCCACAGGGTGGGAACACTGAAGCTTTCTTT. Residues: CASSFPQGGNTEAFF. The chain is built from TRBV6-5 and TRBJ1-1, with D perhaps TRBD1 (6 bases). The V end lost 4 bases, the J end lost 1 base, and 13 bases lay between the germline ends. From germline, CDR1 is MNHEY and CDR2 SVGAGI. This CDR3 region has 15 residues.